Shown below are 19 T cell receptor beta chains from a single sample sequenced in a study of cytomegalovirus exposure and HLA in healthy donors. The PCR employed 60 Vbeta primers together with 13 Jbeta primers. Generated by immunoSEQ multiplex PCR, the TCRdb table keeps only in-frame clones and is missing some. The repertoire holds around 140,000 clones, with roughly three fifths as singletons. The sequenced sample consisted of PBMCs. The receptors originated from a woman aged 40 to 55 in good health and CMV-seronegative.

This chain connects TRBV16 to TRBJ1-5; D might be TRBD1 (5 bases). The V end lost 0 bases, the J end lost 9 bases, and 18 bases lay between the germline ends. Per the germline V gene, CDR1 is KGHSY and CDR2 is FQNENV. The CDR3 has 16 residues. The CDR3 sequence: CASSQSGGTPGPPQHF. The CDR3 region has the DNA TGTGCCAGCAGCCAATCGGGAGGGACCCCCGGGCCGCCCCAGCATTTT.

The gene calls are TRBV7-9 and TRBJ1-1; weak D call: TRBD1 (6 bases). The CDR3 covers 15 residues. Trimming shortened V by 3 bases and J by 4 bases, and 15 bases separated the two germline ends. Germline values: CDR1 SEHNR, CDR2 FQNEAQ (reference sequence). The CDR3 spells CASSFAEGGGTEAFF. In nucleotides, the CDR3 is TGTGCCAGCAGCTTTGCTGAGGGAGGGGGCACTGAAGCTTTCTTT.

In its sample, this clone was seen a few times. The CDR3, as DNA: TGCGCCAGCAGCTCAGACGGCGGAACTAACTATGGCTACACCTTC. Protein sequence: CASSSDGGTNYGYTF. The chain combines TRBV5-1 with TRBJ1-2; D remains ambiguous. CDR1 is SGHRS and CDR2 is YFSETQ in the germline V gene. The CDR3 sequence is 15 residues long. Trimming pared 3 bases from V and 0 bases from J, leaving 12 bases between.

Note on this clone: Sequence at one end of the junction differs from germline and may be a read error. The chain combines TRBV9 with TRBJ1-3; D is possibly TRBD1 (6 bases). Germline CDR1 SGDLS, CDR2 YYNGEE. The CDR3 is 12 residues long. The CDR3 is CASSPQGGGLNF. The CDR3 DNA reads as TGTGCCAGCAGCCCCCAGGGAGGGGGTCTAAATTTT.

The chain links TRBV6-5 to TRBJ2-7; D gene uncertain. The V end lost 2 bases, the J end lost 2 bases, and 7 bases lay between the germline ends. Germline V lookup: CDR1 MNHEY, CDR2 SVGAGI. This CDR3 contains 13 residues. CDR3 residues: CASSYRGPYEQYF. As DNA, the CDR3 is TGTGCCAGCAGTTACCGAGGTCCCTACGAGCAGTACTTC.

The chain joins TRBV9 to TRBJ1-1; tentative D call: TRBD1 (6 bases). Trimming removed 0 bases from V and 5 bases from J, with 14 bases in between. The CDR3 runs 15 residues. The germline V gene encodes CDR1 SGDLS and CDR2 YYNGEE. The CDR3 coding sequence is TGTGCCAGCAGCGTAGGGCCACAGGGAGGGACTGAAGCTTTCTTT. This gives the protein CASSVGPQGGTEAFF.

This clone was counted a few times. The V gene is TRBV27, the J gene TRBJ2-5, with TRBD1 as a possible D gene (5 bases). The germline gives CDR1 MNHEY, CDR2 SMNVEV (reference sequence). The V end was cut by 3 bases, the J end by 3 bases, with 11 bases between. CDR3 length: 14 residues. The CDR3 DNA sequence: TGTGCCAGCAGTTTCTCTTCCAGGGAAGAGACCCAGTACTTC. Its translation is CASSFSSREETQYF.

This clone was seen a handful of times. The chain recombines TRBV5-5 with TRBJ2-7, with unresolved D. The length of the CDR3 is 14 residues. The V end was cut by 2 bases, the J end by 5 bases, with 14 bases between. Germline CDR1 and CDR2: SGHKS and YYEKEE (reference sequence). The CDR3 region is CASSFLQEVDEQYF. CDR3 bases: TGTGCCAGCAGCTTTCTACAAGAGGTCGACGAGCAGTACTTC.

The J gene is TRBJ2-7, the V gene TRBV25-1; possible D gene TRBD2, 6 bases. The length of the CDR3 is 13 residues. The germline V gene has CDR1 MGHDK and CDR2 SYGVNS. The germline V and J ends were trimmed by 2 bases and 7 bases, with 12 bases remaining between them. CDR3 nucleotide sequence: TGTGCCAGCAGTGAAGGAGGGTTCGTGGAGCAGTACTTC. Amino acids: CASSEGGFVEQYF.

The V gene is TRBV18, the J gene TRBJ2-7, with a weak D call TRBD1 (5 bases). Germline V lookup: CDR1 KGHSH, CDR2 LQKENI. Trimming left V 3 bases short and J 2 bases short, with 14 bases between. The CDR3 is 15 residues long. The DNA of the CDR3 is TGTGCCAGCTCACCTGGCAGGGATGAGACCTACGAGCAGTACTTC. Amino acids: CASSPGRDETYEQYF.

The chain links TRBV4-3 to TRBJ1-6; perhaps TRBD1 as D (5 bases). The CDR3 consists of 13 residues. The germline V gene has CDR1 LGHNA and CDR2 YSLEER. V was cut by 0 bases and J by 9 bases, with 6 bases left in between. This CDR3 is CASSQDGGSPLHF. CDR3 in DNA: TGCGCCAGCAGCCAAGACGGGGGTTCACCCCTCCACTTT.

This chain uses TRBV28 with TRBJ1-1; perhaps TRBD1 as D (5 bases). The CDR3 consists of 15 residues. The germline CDR1 and CDR2 sequences are MDHEN and SYDVKM. The ends were cut back, 7 bases at V and 1 base at J, with 16 bases in the middle. The CDR3 region has the DNA TGTGCCAGCAACGATCCTACAGGTGGGAACACTGAAGCTTTCTTT. Translating it yields CASNDPTGGNTEAFF.

This rearrangement joins TRBV5-4 to TRBJ2-5, with 8 bases that match TRBD2. The J segment lost 5 bases and the V segment lost 2 bases, leaving 8 bases of the junction unmatched. The CDR3 has 15 residues. Germline loops: CDR1 SGHNT, CDR2 YYREEE (reference sequence). In DNA form, the CDR3 reads TGTGCCAGCAGCTTAATAGCGGGGAACGGGGAGACCCAGTACTTC. The encoded protein is CASSLIAGNGETQYF.

This clone was detected only a few times. The chain combines TRBV5-1 with TRBJ2-7; D perhaps matches TRBD1 (6 bases). CDR1 is SGHRS and CDR2 is YFSETQ in the germline V gene. With 4 bases removed from V and 0 bases from J, the gap between germline ends came to 17 bases. CDR3 length equals 16 residues. CDR3 loop: CASSHYRAVSSYEQYF. The CDR3 DNA reads as TGCGCCAGCAGCCACTACAGGGCGGTTAGCTCCTACGAGCAGTACTTC.

This chain uses TRBV19 with TRBJ2-6; TRBD1 aligns across 8 bases. V lost 6 bases to trimming and J lost 0 bases; unmatched junction nucleotides: 7. The CDR3 consists of 17 residues. CDR1 and CDR2 (germline): LNHDA, SQIVND (reference sequence). The CDR3 loop reads CASRKGQALSGANVLTF. In DNA form, the CDR3 reads TGTGCCAGTAGGAAGGGACAGGCTCTCTCTGGGGCCAACGTCCTGACTTTC.

This clone has a handful of counts. The chain links TRBV10-3 to TRBJ1-1, with a weak D call TRBD1 (5 bases). CDR1 ENHRY and CDR2 SYGVKD come from the germline V gene. The CDR3 runs 12 residues. The V and J ends lost 8 bases and 2 bases respectively, with 9 bases between them. The CDR3: CAIQGTNTEAFF. The CDR3 coding sequence is TGTGCCATCCAGGGTACCAACACTGAAGCTTTCTTT.

This chain joins TRBV7-6 and TRBJ1-4, with 10 bases that match TRBD1. The trim removed 6 bases at V and 7 bases at J, leaving 5 bases unmatched. Per the germline V gene, CDR1 is SGHVS and CDR2 is FNYEAQ. The CDR3 contains 14 residues. The CDR3 DNA follows: TGTGCCAGCAGTTCGACAGGGGGCGTTGAAAAACTGTTTTTT. Protein: CASSSTGGVEKLFF. The whole variable domain, filled in from reference TRBV7-6 and TRBJ1-4, reads GAGVSQSPRYKVTKRGQDVALRCDPISGHVSLYWYRQALGQGPEFLTYFNYEAQQDKSGLPNDRFSAERPEGSISTLTIQRTEQRDSAMYRCASSSTGGVEKLFFGSGTQLSVL.

The rearrangement uses TRBV2 and TRBJ2-7, with a tentative D call TRBD1 (5 bases). In germline, CDR1 is SNHLY, CDR2 FYNNEI. The CDR3 covers 14 residues. Trimming took 5 bases from V and 0 from J, leaving 11 bases between them. The DNA for the CDR3 is TGTGCCAGCAGTCAGACAGTTTTCTCCTACGAGCAGTACTTC. It translates to CASSQTVFSYEQYF.

The rearrangement links TRBV19 to TRBJ2-3; the match to TRBD2 covers 11 bases. The CDR3 runs 17 residues. Trimming took 1 base from V and 2 from J; bases not matched to a gene: 5. Germline lookup yields CDR1 LNHDA and CDR2 SQIVND (reference sequence). The DNA of the CDR3 is TGTGCCAGTAGTATAGGCCCTAGCGGGGGGCACACAGATACGCAGTATTTT. This sequence encodes CASSIGPSGGHTDTQYF.